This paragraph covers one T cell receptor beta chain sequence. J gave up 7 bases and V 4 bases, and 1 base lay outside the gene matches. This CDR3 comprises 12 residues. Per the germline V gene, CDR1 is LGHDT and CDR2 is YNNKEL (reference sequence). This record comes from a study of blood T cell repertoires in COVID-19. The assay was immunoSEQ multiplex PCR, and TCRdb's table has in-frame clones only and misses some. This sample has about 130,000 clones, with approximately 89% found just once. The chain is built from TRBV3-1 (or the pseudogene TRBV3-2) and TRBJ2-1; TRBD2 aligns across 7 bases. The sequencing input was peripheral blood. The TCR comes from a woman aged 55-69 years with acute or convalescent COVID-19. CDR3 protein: CASSRGGNEQFF. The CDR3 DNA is TGTGCCAGCAGCCGCGGGGGTAATGAGCAGTTCTTC.